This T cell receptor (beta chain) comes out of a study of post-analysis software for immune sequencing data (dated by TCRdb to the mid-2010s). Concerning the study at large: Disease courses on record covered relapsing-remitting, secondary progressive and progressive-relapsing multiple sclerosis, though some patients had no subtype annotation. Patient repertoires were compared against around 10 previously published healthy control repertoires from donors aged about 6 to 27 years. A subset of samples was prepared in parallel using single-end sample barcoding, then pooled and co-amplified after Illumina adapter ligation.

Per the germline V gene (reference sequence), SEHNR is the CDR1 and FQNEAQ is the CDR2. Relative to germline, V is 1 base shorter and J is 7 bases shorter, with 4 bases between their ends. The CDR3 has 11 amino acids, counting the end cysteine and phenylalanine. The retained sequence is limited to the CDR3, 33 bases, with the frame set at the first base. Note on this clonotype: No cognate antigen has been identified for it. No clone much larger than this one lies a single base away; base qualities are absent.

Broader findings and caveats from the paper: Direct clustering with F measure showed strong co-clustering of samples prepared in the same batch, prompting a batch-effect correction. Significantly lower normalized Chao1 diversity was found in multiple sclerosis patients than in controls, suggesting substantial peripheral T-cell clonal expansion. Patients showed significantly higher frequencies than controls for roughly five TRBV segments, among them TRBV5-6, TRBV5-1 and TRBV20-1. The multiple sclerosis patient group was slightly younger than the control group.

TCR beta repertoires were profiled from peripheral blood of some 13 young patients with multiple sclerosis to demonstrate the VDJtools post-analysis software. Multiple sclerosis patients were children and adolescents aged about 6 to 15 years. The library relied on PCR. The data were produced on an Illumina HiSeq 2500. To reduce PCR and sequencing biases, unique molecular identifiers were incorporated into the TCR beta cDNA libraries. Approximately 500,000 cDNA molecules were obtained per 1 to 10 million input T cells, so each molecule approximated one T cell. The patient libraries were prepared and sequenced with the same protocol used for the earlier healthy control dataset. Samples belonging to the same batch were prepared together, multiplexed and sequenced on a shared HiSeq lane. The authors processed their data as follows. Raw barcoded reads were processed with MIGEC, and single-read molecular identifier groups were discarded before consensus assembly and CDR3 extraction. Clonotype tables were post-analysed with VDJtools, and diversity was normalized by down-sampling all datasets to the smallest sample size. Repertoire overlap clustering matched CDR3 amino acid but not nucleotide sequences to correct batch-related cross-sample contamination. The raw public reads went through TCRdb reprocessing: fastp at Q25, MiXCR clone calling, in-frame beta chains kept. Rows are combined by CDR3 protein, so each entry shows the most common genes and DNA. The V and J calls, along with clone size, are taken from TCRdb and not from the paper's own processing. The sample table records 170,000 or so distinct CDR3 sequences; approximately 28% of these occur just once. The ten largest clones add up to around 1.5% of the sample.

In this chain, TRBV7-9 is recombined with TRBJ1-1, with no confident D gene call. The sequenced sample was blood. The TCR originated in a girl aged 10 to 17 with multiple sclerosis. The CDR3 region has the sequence CASSLEVEAFF. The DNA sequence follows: TGTGCCAGCAGCTTAGAGGTTGAAGCTTTCTTT.